What follows are 5 T cell receptor beta chains derived from one specimen sequenced in a study of CD8 T cells in ankylosing spondylitis. Study conclusions and caveats: Seemingly distinctive of ankylosing spondylitis blood was a TCR beta motif formed by eight highly homologous variants.

TCRdb passed the 5' RACE reads through MiXCR, listing each CDR3 protein once. The repertoire holds roughly 450,000 distinct CDR3 sequences, 25% to 30% seen once, with about 0.89% in the top ten. These receptors have no known antigen. Sequenced: blood, either unsorted or a sorted T cell fraction (not recorded which). These receptors came from a male donor with ankylosing spondylitis.

The V gene is TRBV15, the J gene TRBJ1-5; D ambiguous. Trimming removed 1 base from V and 5 bases from J, with 6 bases in between. The length of the CDR3 is 13 residues. Germline-derived CDR1 and CDR2 are LNHNV and YYDKDF (reference sequence). The CDR3 DNA reads TGTGCCACCAGCAGAGCGTACGATCAGCCCCAGCATTTT. Translating gives CATSRAYDQPQHF.

This clonotype was seen a few times. The chain carries TRBV20-1 and TRBJ2-3, with 11 bases that match TRBD2. CDR1 and CDR2 from the germline V gene are DFQATT and SNEGSKA (reference sequence). The CDR3 has 15 amino acids. With V trimmed by 4 bases and J by 7 bases, 10 bases remained unmatched. CDR3 residues: CSATTSGKAVNTQYF. CDR3 DNA: TGCAGTGCTACGACTAGCGGGAAGGCCGTGAATACGCAGTATTTT.

The chain joins TRBV3-1 to TRBJ1-2; no clear D. This CDR3 has 15 residues. With 3 bases removed from V and 0 bases from J, the gap between germline ends came to 11 bases. Per the germline V gene, CDR1 is LGHDT and CDR2 is YNNKEL (reference sequence). The CDR3 DNA reads TGTGCCAGCAGCCAGGCCCTCGGAGCTAACTATGGCTACACCTTC. Its protein is CASSQALGANYGYTF.

V is TRBV7-8 and J is TRBJ2-5, with TRBD2 matching over 9 bases. The CDR3 is made up of 16 amino acids. The germline V gene has CDR1 SGHVS and CDR2 FQNEAQ. Trimming cost V 5 bases and J 2 bases; bases outside gene matches: 9. The CDR3 protein is CASSPAGGYRQETQYF. The CDR3 bases are TGTGCCAGCAGCCCCGCGGGGGGGTACCGTCAAGAGACCCAGTACTTC.

The chain has TRBV6-5 and TRBJ2-7, with a tentative D call TRBD2 (7 bases). Germline V lookup: CDR1 MNHEY, CDR2 SVGAGI. Trimming stripped 2 bases from V and 6 bases from J, with 17 bases between. This CDR3 is 15 amino acids long. CDR3 residues: CASSYPPGEGGEQYF. The DNA of the CDR3 is TGTGCCAGCAGTTACCCACCCGGGGAGGGGGGCGAGCAGTACTTC.